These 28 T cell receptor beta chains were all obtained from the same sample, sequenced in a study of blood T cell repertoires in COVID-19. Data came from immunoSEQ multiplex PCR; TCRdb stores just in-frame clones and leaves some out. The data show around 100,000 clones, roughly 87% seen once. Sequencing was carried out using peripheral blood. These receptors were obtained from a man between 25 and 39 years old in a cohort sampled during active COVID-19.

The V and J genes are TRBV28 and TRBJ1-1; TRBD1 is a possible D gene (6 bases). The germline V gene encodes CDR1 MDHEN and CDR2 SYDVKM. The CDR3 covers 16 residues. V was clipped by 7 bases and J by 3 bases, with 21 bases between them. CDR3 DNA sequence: TGTGCCAGCACCCCTGGCGGGGGGCGTCGAGACACTGAAGCTTTCTTT. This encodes CASTPGGGRRDTEAFF.

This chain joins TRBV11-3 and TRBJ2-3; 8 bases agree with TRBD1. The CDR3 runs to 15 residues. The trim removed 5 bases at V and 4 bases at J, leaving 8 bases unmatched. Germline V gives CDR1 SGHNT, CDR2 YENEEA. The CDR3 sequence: CASSASGQVSDTQYF. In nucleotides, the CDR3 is TGTGCCAGCAGCGCGTCGGGACAGGTGTCAGATACGCAGTATTTT.

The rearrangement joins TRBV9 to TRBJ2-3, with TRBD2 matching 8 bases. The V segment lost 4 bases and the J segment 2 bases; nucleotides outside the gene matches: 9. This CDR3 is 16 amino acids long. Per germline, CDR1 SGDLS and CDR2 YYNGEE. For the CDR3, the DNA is TGTGCCAGCAGCCCACAAGCGGGGGCTTTCACAGATACGCAGTATTTT. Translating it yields CASSPQAGAFTDTQYF.

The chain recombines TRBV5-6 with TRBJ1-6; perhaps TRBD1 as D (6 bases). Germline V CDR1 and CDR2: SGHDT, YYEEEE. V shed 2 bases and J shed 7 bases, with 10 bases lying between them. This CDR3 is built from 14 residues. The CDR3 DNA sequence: TGTGCCAGCAGCTTAGGACAGCTCAATTCACCCCTCCACTTT. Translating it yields CASSLGQLNSPLHF.

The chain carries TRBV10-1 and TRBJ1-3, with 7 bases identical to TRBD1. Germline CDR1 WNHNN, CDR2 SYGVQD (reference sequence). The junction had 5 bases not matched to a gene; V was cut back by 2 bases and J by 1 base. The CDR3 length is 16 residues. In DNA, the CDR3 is TGCGCCAGCAGTGAGAAGACAGGGCTTTCTGGAAACACCATATATTTT. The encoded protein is CASSEKTGLSGNTIYF.

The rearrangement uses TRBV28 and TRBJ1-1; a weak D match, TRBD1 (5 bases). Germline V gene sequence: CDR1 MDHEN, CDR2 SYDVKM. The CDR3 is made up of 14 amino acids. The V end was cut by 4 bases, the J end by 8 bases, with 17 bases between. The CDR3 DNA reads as TGTGCCAGCAGTTCCTGGTCCTCAGGGATAGAAGCTTTCTTT. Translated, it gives CASSSWSSGIEAFF. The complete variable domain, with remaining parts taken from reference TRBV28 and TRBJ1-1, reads DVKVTQSSRYLVKRTGEKVFLECVQDMDHENMFWYRQDPGLGLRLIYFSYDVKMKEKGDIPEGYSVSREKKERFSLILESASTNQTSMYLCASSSWSSGIEAFFGQGTRLTVV.

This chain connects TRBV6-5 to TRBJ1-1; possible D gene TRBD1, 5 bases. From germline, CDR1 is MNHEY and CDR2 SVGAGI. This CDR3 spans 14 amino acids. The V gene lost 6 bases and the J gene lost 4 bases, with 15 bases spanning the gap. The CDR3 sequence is CASRDGGGGTEAFF. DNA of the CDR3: TGTGCCAGCAGGGACGGGGGAGGAGGCACTGAAGCTTTCTTT.

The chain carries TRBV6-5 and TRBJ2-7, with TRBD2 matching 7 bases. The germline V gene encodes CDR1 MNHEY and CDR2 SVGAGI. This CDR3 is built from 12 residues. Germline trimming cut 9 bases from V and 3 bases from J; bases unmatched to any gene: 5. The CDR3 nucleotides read TGTGCCAGTAGCCGGGACTACTACGAGCAGTACTTC. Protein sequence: CASSRDYYEQYF.

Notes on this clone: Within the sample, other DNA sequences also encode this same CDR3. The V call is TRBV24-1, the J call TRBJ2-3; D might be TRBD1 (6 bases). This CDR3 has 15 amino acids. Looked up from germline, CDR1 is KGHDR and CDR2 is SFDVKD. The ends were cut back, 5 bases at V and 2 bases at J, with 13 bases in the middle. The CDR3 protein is CATSAGQTSTDTQYF. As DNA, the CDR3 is TGTGCCACCAGTGCCGGACAGACCTCCACAGATACGCAGTATTTT.

The CDR3 nucleotides read TGTGCCGTCGGGCCACGGGGGTTTAACTATGGCTACACCTTC. Its translation: CAVGPRGFNYGYTF. The chain carries TRBV24-1 and TRBJ1-2; possible D gene TRBD1, 5 bases. Trimming left V 12 bases short and J 1 base short, with 17 bases between. This CDR3 spans 14 amino acids. Germline V gene data show CDR1 as KGHDR and CDR2 as SFDVKD.

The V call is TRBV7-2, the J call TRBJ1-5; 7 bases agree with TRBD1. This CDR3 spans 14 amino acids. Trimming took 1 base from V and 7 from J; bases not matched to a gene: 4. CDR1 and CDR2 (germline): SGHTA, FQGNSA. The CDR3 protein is CASSLDRGGQPQHF. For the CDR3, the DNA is TGTGCCAGCAGCTTAGACAGGGGCGGCCAGCCCCAGCATTTT.

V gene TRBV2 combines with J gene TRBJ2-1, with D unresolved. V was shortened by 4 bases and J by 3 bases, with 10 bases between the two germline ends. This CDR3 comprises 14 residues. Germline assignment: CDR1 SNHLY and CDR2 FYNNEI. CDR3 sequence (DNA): TGTGCCAGCAGTGGCGCTAATAACTACAATGAGCAGTTCTTC. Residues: CASSGANNYNEQFF.

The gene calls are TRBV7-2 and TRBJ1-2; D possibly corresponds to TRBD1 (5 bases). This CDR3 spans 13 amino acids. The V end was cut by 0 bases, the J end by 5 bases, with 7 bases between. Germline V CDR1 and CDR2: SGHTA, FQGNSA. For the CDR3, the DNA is TGTGCCAGCAGCTTAGCCAGACAGTATGGCTACACCTTC. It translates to CASSLARQYGYTF.

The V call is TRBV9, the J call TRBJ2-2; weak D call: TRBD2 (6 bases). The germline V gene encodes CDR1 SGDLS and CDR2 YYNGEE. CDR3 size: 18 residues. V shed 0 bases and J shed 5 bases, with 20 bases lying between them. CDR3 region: CASSVEIRGTGRTGELFF. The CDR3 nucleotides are TGTGCCAGCAGCGTAGAAATAAGGGGAACGGGGAGGACCGGGGAGCTGTTTTTT.

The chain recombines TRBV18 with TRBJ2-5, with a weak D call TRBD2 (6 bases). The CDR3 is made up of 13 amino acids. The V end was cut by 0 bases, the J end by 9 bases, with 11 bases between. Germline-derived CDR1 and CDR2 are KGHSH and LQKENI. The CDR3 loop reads CASSPPSSGAQYF. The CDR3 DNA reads TGTGCCAGCTCACCACCGTCTTCGGGGGCCCAGTACTTC. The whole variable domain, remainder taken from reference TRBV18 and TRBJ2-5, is NAGVMQNPRHLVRRRGQEARLRCSPMKGHSHVYWYRQLPEEGLKFMVYLQKENIIDESGMPKERFSAEFPKEGPSILRIQQVVRGDSAAYFCASSPPSSGAQYFGPGTRLLVL.

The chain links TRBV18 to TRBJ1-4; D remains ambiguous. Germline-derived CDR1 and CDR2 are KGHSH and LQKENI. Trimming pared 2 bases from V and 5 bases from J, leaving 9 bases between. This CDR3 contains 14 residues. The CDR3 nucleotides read TGTGCCAGCTCACCAGGGCAGATAAATGAAAAACTGTTTTTT. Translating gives CASSPGQINEKLFF.

This CDR3 is CASSLLREDIQYF. CDR3 nucleotides: TGTGCCAGCAGCCTCCTGAGGGAGGACATTCAGTACTTC. The chain recombines TRBV5-6 with TRBJ2-4, with a weak D call TRBD2 (6 bases). Trimming removed 4 bases from V and 8 bases from J, with 13 bases in between. Germline lookup yields CDR1 SGHDT and CDR2 YYEEEE. The CDR3 has 13 residues.

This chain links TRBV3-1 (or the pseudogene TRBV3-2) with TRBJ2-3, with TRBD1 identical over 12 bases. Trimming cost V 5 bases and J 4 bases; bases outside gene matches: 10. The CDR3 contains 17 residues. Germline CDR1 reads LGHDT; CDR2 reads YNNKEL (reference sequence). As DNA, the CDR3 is TGTGCCAGCAGCAAATGGGGACAGGGGGCAAGTTCAGATACGCAGTATTTT. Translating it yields CASSKWGQGASSDTQYF.

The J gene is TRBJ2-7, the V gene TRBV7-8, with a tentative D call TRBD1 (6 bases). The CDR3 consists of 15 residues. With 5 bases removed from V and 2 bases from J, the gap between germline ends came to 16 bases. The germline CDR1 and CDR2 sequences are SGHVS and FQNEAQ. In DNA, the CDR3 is TGTGCCAGCAGCGCCGGGACAATCGACACCTACGAGCAGTACTTC. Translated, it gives CASSAGTIDTYEQYF.

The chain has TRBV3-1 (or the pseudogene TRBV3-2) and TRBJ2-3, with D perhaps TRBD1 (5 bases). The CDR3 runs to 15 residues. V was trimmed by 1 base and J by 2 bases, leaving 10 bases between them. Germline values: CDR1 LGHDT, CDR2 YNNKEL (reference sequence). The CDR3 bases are TGTGCCAGCAGCCAAGGGACATCCTTCACAGATACGCAGTATTTT. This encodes CASSQGTSFTDTQYF.

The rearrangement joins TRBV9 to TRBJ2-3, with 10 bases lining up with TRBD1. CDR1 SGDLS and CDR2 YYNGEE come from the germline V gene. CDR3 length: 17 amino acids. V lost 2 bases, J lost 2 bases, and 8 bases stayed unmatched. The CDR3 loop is CASSVRGQGPFTDTQYF. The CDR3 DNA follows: TGTGCCAGCAGCGTCCGGGGACAGGGGCCTTTCACAGATACGCAGTATTTT.

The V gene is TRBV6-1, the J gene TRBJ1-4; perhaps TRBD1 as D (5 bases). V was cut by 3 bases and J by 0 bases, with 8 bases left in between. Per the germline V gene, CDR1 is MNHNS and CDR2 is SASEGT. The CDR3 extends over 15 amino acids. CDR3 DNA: TGTGCCAGCAGTGACAGGGATGCAACTAATGAAAAACTGTTTTTT. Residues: CASSDRDATNEKLFF.

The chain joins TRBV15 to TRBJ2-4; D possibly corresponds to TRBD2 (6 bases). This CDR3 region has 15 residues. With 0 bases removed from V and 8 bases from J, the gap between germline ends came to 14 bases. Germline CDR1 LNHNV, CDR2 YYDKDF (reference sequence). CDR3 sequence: CATSRDIGGKDIQYF. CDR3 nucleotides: TGTGCCACCAGCAGAGATATTGGGGGGAAGGACATTCAGTACTTC.

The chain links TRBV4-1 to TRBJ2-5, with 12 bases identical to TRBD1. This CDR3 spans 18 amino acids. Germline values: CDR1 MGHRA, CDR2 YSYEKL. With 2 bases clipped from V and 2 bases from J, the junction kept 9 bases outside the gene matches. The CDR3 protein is CASSQRGDRGLSQETQYF. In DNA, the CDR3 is TGCGCCAGCAGCCAAAGGGGGGACAGGGGGCTTTCGCAAGAGACCCAGTACTTC.

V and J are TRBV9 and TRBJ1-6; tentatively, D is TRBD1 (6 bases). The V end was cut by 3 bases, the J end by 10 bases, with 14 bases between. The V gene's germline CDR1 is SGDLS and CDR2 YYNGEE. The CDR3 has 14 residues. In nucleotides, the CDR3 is TGTGCCAGCAGCGGTACAGGGTCCAAATCACCCCTCCACTTT. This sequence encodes CASSGTGSKSPLHF.

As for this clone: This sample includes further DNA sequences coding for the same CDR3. CDR3 protein: CASSLTTGGDEKLFF. CDR3 nucleotides: TGTGCCAGCAGCTTAACGACAGGGGGCGATGAAAAACTGTTTTTT. J is TRBJ1-4 and V is TRBV7-9; 10 bases match TRBD1. Germline CDR1 and CDR2: SEHNR and FQNEAQ (reference sequence). The CDR3 sequence is 15 residues long. J was trimmed by 6 bases and V by 2 bases; bases with no gene match: 3.

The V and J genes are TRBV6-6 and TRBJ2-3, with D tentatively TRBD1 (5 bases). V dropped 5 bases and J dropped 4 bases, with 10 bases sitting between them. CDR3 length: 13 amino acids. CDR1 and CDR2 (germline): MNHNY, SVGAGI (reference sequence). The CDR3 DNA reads TGTGCCAGCAGTCAAGGGGCGGCAGATACGCAGTATTTT. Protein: CASSQGAADTQYF.

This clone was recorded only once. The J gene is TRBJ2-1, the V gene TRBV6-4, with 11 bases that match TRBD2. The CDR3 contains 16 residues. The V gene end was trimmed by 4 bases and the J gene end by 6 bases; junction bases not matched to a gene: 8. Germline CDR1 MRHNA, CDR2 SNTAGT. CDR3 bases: TGTGCCAGCAGTGTTGATGTGGGGACTAGCGGCAATGAGCAGTTCTTC. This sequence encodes CASSVDVGTSGNEQFF.